A single sample is the source of the 29 T cell receptor beta chains below, sequenced in a study of Ad26.COV2.S vaccination and SARS-CoV-2 variants. Assay used: immunoSEQ multiplex PCR; TCRdb lists only in-frame clones, some missing. Altogether approximately 340,000 clones are present, roughly 84% being singletons, with the ten largest covering roughly 3.1%. Treatment denoted: roughly 20 received Ad26.COV2.S at low or high dose, single or two shots; five or six received placebo; per-sample allocation not given. On day 63 after the first injection, vaccine and placebo recipients gave samples. The specimen was peripheral blood, collected in a trial of Ad26.COV2.S vaccine versus placebo. The receptor source for this set is a person aged 18-60 years who received the Ad26.COV2.S COVID-19 vaccine or a placebo.

The V and J genes are TRBV3-1 (or the pseudogene TRBV3-2) and TRBJ2-3, with 14 bases that match TRBD2. The CDR3 runs to 17 residues. Looked up from germline, CDR1 is LGHDT and CDR2 is YNNKEL (reference sequence). The V gene end was trimmed by 2 bases and the J gene end by 4 bases; junction bases not matched to a gene: 5. CDR3 in amino acids: CASSQRLAGGPADTQYF. The CDR3 DNA is TGTGCCAGCAGCCAAAGACTAGCGGGAGGGCCGGCAGATACGCAGTATTTT.

The chain uses TRBV6-5 and TRBJ2-7; either TRBD1 or TRBD2 may supply D (5 bases each). The CDR3 consists of 14 residues. The germline V gene has CDR1 MNHEY and CDR2 SVGAGI. The germline V and J ends were trimmed by 5 bases and 6 bases, with 17 bases remaining between them. The CDR3 DNA reads as TGTGCCAGCAGTACCGCCGGGACCACCCCCGAGCAGTACTTC. Translated: CASSTAGTTPEQYF.

For the CDR3, the DNA is TGTGCCAGCAGCCCGTCGCCGGGAGACTATGGCTACACCTTC. Amino acids: CASSPSPGDYGYTF. The chain is built from TRBV7-2 and TRBJ1-2; D is unresolved. Looked up from germline, CDR1 is SGHTA and CDR2 is FQGNSA. Between the trimmed V and J ends, which lost 5 bases and 3 bases, there was a span of 13 bases. The CDR3 is 14 amino acids.

The genes are TRBV2 and TRBJ2-5; TRBD1 agrees at 9 bases. V lost 6 bases and J lost 4; bases outside the gene matches: 3. This CDR3 contains 13 residues. Germline loops: CDR1 SNHLY, CDR2 FYNNEI. The CDR3 nucleotides read TGTGCCAGCAGGGACAGGGGATTAGAGACCCAGTACTTC. It translates to CASRDRGLETQYF. The full variable domain, its missing parts supplied by reference TRBV2 and TRBJ2-5, is EPEVTQTPSHQVTQMGQEVILRCVPISNHLYFYWYRQILGQKVEFLVSFYNNEISEKSEIFDDQFSVERPDGSNFTLKIRSTKLEDSAMYFCASRDRGLETQYFGPGTRLLVL.

The chain links TRBV4-3 to TRBJ2-7, with a possible D match to TRBD2 (6 bases). Trimming pared 4 bases from V and 7 bases from J, leaving 17 bases between. The CDR3 extends over 14 amino acids. Germline V gives CDR1 LGHNA, CDR2 YSLEER. The CDR3 sequence is CASSPAGTAYEQYF. Written as DNA, the CDR3 is TGCGCCAGCAGCCCCGCGGGGACCGCGTATGAGCAGTACTTC.

The chain combines TRBV27 with TRBJ2-1; the match to TRBD2 covers 10 bases. V trimming: 4 bases; J trimming: 8 bases; junction bases outside the gene matches: 8. The CDR3 has 15 residues. Germline CDR1 MNHEY, CDR2 SMNVEV (reference sequence). CDR3 nucleotides: TGTGCCAGCAGTTCCAGGACTAGCGGAGTGGATGAGCAGTTCTTC. Its translation: CASSSRTSGVDEQFF.

The CDR3 is CASSQGVTYQETQYF. CDR3 bases: TGTGCCAGCAGCCAAGGTGTTACGTACCAAGAGACCCAGTACTTC. The V gene is TRBV3-1 (or the pseudogene TRBV3-2), the J gene TRBJ2-5, with D hard to call. Germline V gives CDR1 LGHDT, CDR2 YNNKEL (reference sequence). The V gene lost 1 base and the J gene lost 0 bases, with 9 bases spanning the gap. This CDR3 spans 15 amino acids.

The chain uses TRBV7-2 and TRBJ2-7; D unresolved. The CDR3 totals 14 residues. Germline V gene sequence: CDR1 SGHTA, CDR2 FQGNSA. V was pared by 2 bases and J by 0 bases, with 8 bases between. CDR3 nucleotide sequence: TGTGCCAGCAGCTTAAGTCGGGTCTCCTACGAGCAGTACTTC. Translation gives CASSLSRVSYEQYF.

This clone turned up a few times. This chain joins TRBV5-1 and TRBJ2-7; the match to TRBD1 covers 9 bases. V was clipped by 5 bases and J by 4 bases; unmatched bases: 4. The CDR3 runs to 13 residues. Germline V lookup: CDR1 SGHRS, CDR2 YFSETQ. Here the CDR3 DNA reads TGCGCCAGCAGAGGGACAGGGACGTACGAGCAGTACTTC. Translated: CASRGTGTYEQYF.

This clone was seen a few times. The rearrangement joins TRBV18 to TRBJ1-1; no firm D call. The germline CDR1 and CDR2 sequences are KGHSH and LQKENI. CDR3 size: 13 residues. V lost 1 base, J lost 1 base, and 4 bases lay in between. The CDR3 protein is CASSPQGNTEAFF. CDR3 nucleotide sequence: TGTGCCAGCTCACCACAGGGGAACACTGAAGCTTTCTTT.

The chain employs TRBV19 and TRBJ2-7; TRBD1 matches 8 bases. The CDR3 is 14 residues long. Germline loops: CDR1 LNHDA, CDR2 SQIVND (reference sequence). With 9 bases clipped from V and 0 bases from J, the junction kept 7 bases outside the gene matches. The CDR3 coding sequence is TGTGCCAGCCCGGGACAGGCCACCTCCTACGAGCAGTACTTC. Translated, it gives CASPGQATSYEQYF.

This chain uses TRBV3-1 (or the pseudogene TRBV3-2) with TRBJ2-1, with TRBD2 matching over 14 bases. CDR3 length: 17 amino acids. The germline V gene has CDR1 LGHDT and CDR2 YNNKEL (reference sequence). V lost 1 base to trimming and J lost 6 bases; unmatched junction nucleotides: 5. The CDR3 DNA is TGTGCCAGCAGCCAAGTGACTAGCGGGAGGGATCGCAATGAGCAGTTCTTC. It translates to CASSQVTSGRDRNEQFF.

The table lists this clone with a count of one. The genes are TRBV27 and TRBJ1-1, with a tentative D call TRBD1 (5 bases). The CDR3 spans 13 residues. V was trimmed by 3 bases and J by 1 base, leaving 6 bases between them. CDR1 and CDR2 from the germline V gene are MNHEY and SMNVEV (reference sequence). The CDR3 is CASSLGRNTEAFF. Here the CDR3 DNA reads TGTGCCAGCAGTTTGGGACGGAACACTGAAGCTTTCTTT.

The rearrangement joins TRBV27 to TRBJ1-2; D might be TRBD1 (5 bases). Between the trimmed V and J ends, which lost 5 bases and 5 bases, there was a span of 15 bases. This CDR3 comprises 14 residues. The germline V gene has CDR1 MNHEY and CDR2 SMNVEV (reference sequence). The CDR3 protein is CASSRWGLGYGYTF. The CDR3 DNA follows: TGTGCCAGCAGTCGGTGGGGGTTAGGGTATGGCTACACCTTC.

The chain employs TRBV25-1 and TRBJ1-5, with D maybe TRBD1 (5 bases). V lost 5 bases and J lost 3, with 14 bases in between. The CDR3 runs 15 residues. In germline, CDR1 is MGHDK, CDR2 SYGVNS. Here the CDR3 DNA reads TGTGCCAGCAGTCCCCGGGGGAGAGACAATCAGCCCCAGCATTTT. Translated, it gives CASSPRGRDNQPQHF.

The chain carries TRBV6-5 and TRBJ2-7; the match to TRBD1 covers 11 bases. V was pared by 2 bases and J by 4 bases, with 7 bases of the junction left unmatched. The CDR3 is made up of 16 amino acids. Per germline, CDR1 MNHEY and CDR2 SVGAGI. DNA of the CDR3: TGTGCCAGCAGTTACCTCCGGGACAGGGGGAAATACGAGCAGTACTTC. Translated: CASSYLRDRGKYEQYF.

The rearrangement uses TRBV18 and TRBJ1-5, with 11 bases aligning to TRBD1. Germline CDR1 reads KGHSH; CDR2 reads LQKENI. After removal of 6 bases from V and 5 bases from J, the junction contained 6 bases not matched to a gene. The CDR3 has 15 residues. CDR3 coding DNA: TGTGCCAGCTCGCCGGGACAGGGGGGCTATCAGCCCCAGCATTTT. Residues: CASSPGQGGYQPQHF.

This chain joins TRBV6-5 and TRBJ1-1, with a tentative D call TRBD1 (5 bases). The germline V gene has CDR1 MNHEY and CDR2 SVGAGI. V was pared by 0 bases and J by 6 bases, with 11 bases between. The CDR3 sequence is 14 residues long. Written as DNA, the CDR3 is TGTGCCAGCAGTTACTCTTATGTGGGGGCTGAAGCTTTCTTT. Its translation is CASSYSYVGAEAFF.

The chain couples TRBV12-3 or TRBV12-4 to TRBJ1-1; the match to TRBD1 covers 8 bases. The CDR3 is made up of 13 amino acids. V was clipped by 7 bases and J by 6 bases; unmatched bases: 7. The CDR3 nucleotides read TGTGCCAGCATCCTCCAGGGGGCCGCTGAAGCTTTCTTT. This translates into CASILQGAAEAFF.

The DNA of the CDR3 is TGTGCCAGCACCTCCCCACCTGCAGGGGCGGATGAGCAGTTCTTC. Its translation: CASTSPPAGADEQFF. The rearrangement links TRBV28 to TRBJ2-1, with D maybe TRBD1 (6 bases). V lost 7 bases to trimming and J lost 8 bases, with 21 bases between them. CDR3 length equals 15 residues. Germline V CDR1 and CDR2: MDHEN, SYDVKM.

This clone was detected once. The V gene is TRBV6-2 or TRBV6-3, the J gene TRBJ1-2; D remains ambiguous. Germline-derived CDR1 and CDR2 are MNHEY and SVGEGT. The CDR3 is made up of 14 amino acids. Trimming stripped 2 bases from V and 7 bases from J, with 14 bases between. The CDR3 sequence: CASSYVTRAGGYTF. The CDR3 nucleotides read TGTGCCAGCAGTTACGTAACAAGGGCTGGTGGCTACACCTTC.

CDR3 DNA: TGTGCCTGCCAGTGGGGGAAAGACGAGCAGTACTTC. This translates into CACQWGKDEQYF. The rearrangement joins TRBV30 to TRBJ2-7; D may match TRBD1 or TRBD2 (5 bases each). Germline CDR1 reads GTSNPN; CDR2 reads SVGIG (reference sequence). V was pared by 6 bases and J by 5 bases, with 14 bases between. This CDR3 has 12 residues.

The chain carries TRBV7-9 and TRBJ2-5; maybe TRBD2 (5 bases). The germline CDR1 and CDR2 sequences are SEHNR and FQNEAQ (reference sequence). This CDR3 contains 15 residues. V was clipped by 3 bases and J by 2 bases, with 13 bases between them. The CDR3 DNA is TGTGCCAGCAGCTTTGGTCTGTGGGAGCAAGAGACCCAGTACTTC. Residues: CASSFGLWEQETQYF.

The chain has TRBV10-1 and TRBJ1-2; 7 nucleotides agree with TRBD1. Germline V gene data show CDR1 as WNHNN and CDR2 as SYGVQD (reference sequence). The length of the CDR3 is 14 residues. The V segment lost 11 bases and the J segment 4 bases; nucleotides outside the gene matches: 13. CDR3 in DNA: TGCGCCGGAACAGGGGAGGGATACGTCTATGGCTACACCTTC. As protein: CAGTGEGYVYGYTF.

The chain is built from TRBV7-2 and TRBJ2-7; TRBD2 matches at 11 bases. This CDR3 has 14 residues. V shed 5 bases, J shed 2 bases, and the junction held 2 bases outside the gene matches. Germline V gene sequence: CDR1 SGHTA, CDR2 FQGNSA. The CDR3 is CASSNSGGAYEQYF. DNA of the CDR3: TGTGCCAGCAGCAATAGCGGGGGGGCCTACGAGCAGTACTTC.

This sequence joins TRBV2 and TRBJ2-7; 10 bases line up with TRBD1. In germline, CDR1 is SNHLY, CDR2 FYNNEI. V dropped 6 bases and J dropped 1; count of bases not matched to a gene: 0. The CDR3 runs 13 residues. For the CDR3, the DNA is TGTGCCAGCAGGGACAGGGGGTCCTACGAGCAGTACTTC. This sequence encodes CASRDRGSYEQYF.

V is TRBV28 and J is TRBJ2-6, with TRBD1 matching over 11 bases. CDR1 is MDHEN, CDR2 SYDVKM, per germline. The CDR3 consists of 17 residues. The ends lost 6 bases at V and 0 bases at J; junction bases unmatched: 4. CDR3 amino acids: CASRPGTGGSGANVLTF. CDR3 nucleotide sequence: TGTGCCAGCAGACCAGGGACAGGGGGCTCTGGGGCCAACGTCCTGACTTTC. Full variable domain (rest looked up from reference TRBV28 and TRBJ2-6): DVKVTQSSRYLVKRTGEKVFLECVQDMDHENMFWYRQDPGLGLRLIYFSYDVKMKEKGDIPEGYSVSREKKERFSLILESASTNQTSMYLCASRPGTGGSGANVLTFGAGSRLTVL.

V and J are TRBV13 and TRBJ2-2; D remains ambiguous. V dropped 4 bases and J dropped 5 bases, with 17 bases sitting between them. CDR1 is PRHDT and CDR2 is FYEKMQ in the germline V gene (reference sequence). The CDR3 loop spans 16 amino acids. This CDR3 reads CASSSRAGYWTGELFF. In DNA, the CDR3 is TGTGCCAGCAGCTCCCGGGCAGGTTATTGGACCGGGGAGCTGTTTTTT.

This clone appeared once. The chain is built from TRBV7-2 and TRBJ2-2; 12 nucleotides line up with TRBD2. The CDR3 is 16 amino acids. Germline V CDR1 and CDR2: SGHTA, FQGNSA. V gave up 4 bases and J gave up 7 bases; unmatched junction bases: 7. CDR3 in amino acids: CASSSPLAGGGGELFF. The DNA of the CDR3 is TGTGCCAGCAGCTCCCCCCTAGCGGGAGGGGGCGGGGAGCTGTTTTTT.